This T cell receptor beta chain was captured by sequencing in a study of T cell responses to AZD1222 COVID-19 vaccine. Findings and limits, study-wide: Of spike-specific TCRs, nearly half reportedly target regions left unmutated in variants. Donor demographics were predominantly white British with a female majority; clonal diversity may be underestimated. After the peak T cell response, and only then, were repertoires sampled.

A note on this clone: Its antigen remains unknown.

Produced via immunoSEQ multiplex PCR; TCRdb's table is partial and in-frame only. The top ten hold around 10% of the sample, which has around 170,000 clones, around nine tenths seen once. The TCR sequence derives from an adult who received the AZD1222 COVID-19 vaccine. Sample: peripheral blood, taken 28 days after the second AZD1222 dose.

CDR3 region: CASAHRFAYNEQFF. Written as DNA, the CDR3 is TGCGCCAGCGCCCACCGCTTCGCCTACAATGAGCAGTTCTTC. The genes are TRBV23-1 and TRBJ2-1, with D unresolved. TRBV23-1 is treated as an ORF (open reading frame) with a function not yet certain. The CDR3 is made up of 14 amino acids. The V gene lost 8 bases and the J gene lost 2 bases, with 13 bases spanning the gap.